These 3 T cell receptor beta chains came from one sample sequenced in a study of T cell responses to AZD1222 COVID-19 vaccine (dated by TCRdb to about 2021). Library construction relied on the immunoSEQ multiplex PCR assay. As stored in TCRdb, this immuneACCESS dataset retains in-frame rearrangements with V and J assigned. A fraction of the clones does not appear; measured against another copy, unresolved V genes explain less than half of the discrepancy, and the remainder lacks a known reason. Within this sample are approximately 160,000 clones, with roughly 90% of them counted one time only. Jointly, the top ten make up about 2.5% of the sample. In light of the paper, this sample's time point label describes: baseline before first vaccination. The sequencing used peripheral blood, collected on day 0 of AZD1222 vaccination. The receptors were gathered from an adult in good health.

This clone turned up a few times. The genes are TRBV5-6 and TRBJ1-5; D is unclear. The CDR3 covers 12 residues. Germline values: CDR1 SGHDT, CDR2 YYEEEE. Trimming took 2 bases from V and 6 from J, leaving 6 bases between them. As DNA, the CDR3 is TGTGCCAGCAGCTTTCTCGGTCAGCCCCAGCATTTT. It yields the protein CASSFLGQPQHF.

The J gene is TRBJ2-7, the V gene TRBV2; TRBD2 might be the D (6 bases). Trimming stripped 6 bases from V and 2 bases from J, with 14 bases between. The CDR3 has 14 residues. Germline CDR1 reads SNHLY; CDR2 reads FYNNEI. CDR3 nucleotide sequence: TGTGCCAGCAGACCCGAGGGACTGACCTACGAGCAGTACTTC. Amino acid sequence: CASRPEGLTYEQYF.

The chain carries TRBV15 and TRBJ2-5, with 11 bases matching TRBD2. This CDR3 region has 15 residues. The germline CDR1 and CDR2 sequences are LNHNV and YYDKDF (reference sequence). The J segment lost 4 bases and the V segment lost 3 bases, leaving 4 bases of the junction unmatched. The CDR3 loop reads CATSSLAGGAETQYF. CDR3 in DNA: TGTGCCACCAGCAGTTTAGCGGGAGGGGCAGAGACCCAGTACTTC.